What follows are 7 T cell receptor beta chains derived from one specimen sequenced in a study of shared clonotypes between healthy human individuals (dated by TCRdb to 2018 to 2020). The library was generated by the immunoSEQ multiplex PCR assay. Held by TCRdb, this immuneACCESS table contains in-frame sequences only and omits some clones. Under half of the omission traces to an unresolved V gene where checked; the cause of the rest is unknown. A total of just over 2,000,000 clones appear in this sample, 85% to 95% of them only once. The leading ten clones occupy 0.13% of the sample. Sequenced input: naive CD4+ T cells sorted from blood. Read against the paper, the sample's cell subset or site label means: CD45RA+ positively selected. The receptor source for this set is a man aged 18-30 years in good health.

This clone has only one observation. This CDR3 reads CASSESFILTGGAGEQFF. Here the CDR3 DNA reads TGTGCCAGCAGTGAATCCTTTATATTGACAGGGGGCGCCGGTGAGCAGTTCTTC. The chain employs TRBV6-1 and TRBJ2-1; 10 nucleotides match TRBD1. Unmatched junction bases numbered 16, after V lost 2 bases and J lost 9 bases. This CDR3 has 18 residues. The germline V gene encodes CDR1 MNHNS and CDR2 SASEGT.

This chain links TRBV7-9 with TRBJ2-3; TRBD1 might be the D (6 bases). Germline CDR1 SEHNR, CDR2 FQNEAQ (reference sequence). The V and J ends lost 4 bases and 0 bases respectively, with 17 bases between them. CDR3 length equals 17 residues. The CDR3 is CASSSSRTQGSTDTQYF. As DNA, the CDR3 is TGTGCCAGCAGCTCCAGTAGAACACAGGGCAGCACAGATACGCAGTATTTT.

On this clone: The same CDR3 can be traced to other DNA sequences in this sample. This chain connects TRBV18 to TRBJ2-7; TRBD1 matches at 9 bases. Losses at the gene ends were 3 bases for V and 3 bases for J; bases not matched to a gene: 3. The CDR3 has 14 amino acids. Germline CDR1 KGHSH, CDR2 LQKENI. The DNA of the CDR3 is TGTGCCAGCTCACCGTTGGACAGGGGCTACGAGCAGTACTTC. Translated, it gives CASSPLDRGYEQYF.

This clone appeared once. The chain uses TRBV9 and TRBJ2-7, with 7 bases fitting TRBD1. V lost 2 bases, J lost 2 bases, and 10 bases stayed unmatched. Germline assignment: CDR1 SGDLS and CDR2 YYNGEE. The CDR3 sequence is 16 residues long. The CDR3 reads CASSVAPGQKTYEQYF. Here the CDR3 DNA reads TGTGCCAGCAGCGTGGCACCGGGACAGAAGACCTACGAGCAGTACTTC.

This clone appeared once. The genes are TRBV29-1 and TRBJ2-5; D not certain. From germline, CDR1 is SQVTM and CDR2 ANQGSEA. The V and J ends lost 8 bases and 1 base respectively, with 11 bases between them. The CDR3 has 12 amino acids. The CDR3 DNA reads as TGCAGCATTATAGACGGCCAAGAGACCCAGTACTTC. Its protein product is CSIIDGQETQYF.

V is TRBV5-1 and J is TRBJ2-1, with D perhaps TRBD1 or TRBD2 (6 bases each). The CDR3 runs 14 residues. Germline lookup yields CDR1 SGHRS and CDR2 YFSETQ. Trimming took off 4 bases at V and 9 bases at J, with 17 bases between the two ends. CDR3 residues: CASSPEGGNGEQFF. For the CDR3, the DNA is TGCGCCAGCAGCCCGGAAGGGGGGAACGGTGAGCAGTTCTTC.

CDR3 loop: CASTLPGLPAATNEKLFF. The CDR3, as DNA: TGTGCCAGCACGCTGCCCGGGCTTCCCGCCGCAACTAATGAAAAACTGTTTTTT. The chain employs TRBV2 and TRBJ1-4; D not certain. Germline V gene data show CDR1 as SNHLY and CDR2 as FYNNEI. V lost 7 bases to trimming and J lost 0 bases, with 21 bases between them. The CDR3 runs 18 residues.